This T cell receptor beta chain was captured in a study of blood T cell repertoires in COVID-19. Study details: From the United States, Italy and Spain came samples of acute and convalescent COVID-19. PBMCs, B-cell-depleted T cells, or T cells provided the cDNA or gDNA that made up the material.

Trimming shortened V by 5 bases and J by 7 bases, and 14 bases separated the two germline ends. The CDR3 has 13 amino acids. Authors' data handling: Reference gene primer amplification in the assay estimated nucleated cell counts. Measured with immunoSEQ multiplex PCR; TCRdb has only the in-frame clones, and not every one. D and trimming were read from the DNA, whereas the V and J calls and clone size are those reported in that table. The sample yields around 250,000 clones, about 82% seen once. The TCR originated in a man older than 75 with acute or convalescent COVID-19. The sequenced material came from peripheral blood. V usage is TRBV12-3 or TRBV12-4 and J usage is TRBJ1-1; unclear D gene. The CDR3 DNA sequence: TGTGCCAGCAGTCCACTCGGGATTGGTGAAGCTTTCTTT. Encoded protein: CASSPLGIGEAFF.